This entry features one TCR beta chain sequence. Its antigen is unidentified. Primers for the PCR totalled 60 Vbeta and 13 Jbeta. In the authors' methods: Approximately 73 million unique TCR beta chains, roughly 11 million shared, were counted in a later analysis. Using immunoSEQ multiplex PCR, the repertoire was profiled, and TCRdb retains in-frame clones only, with some absent. V and J calls and clone size come straight from that table; D and trimming were deduced from the DNA. The table has 110,000 to 150,000 clones, about 76% seen once. The data were taken from a study of cytomegalovirus exposure and HLA in healthy donors. Study-level findings and limits: TCR beta chains numbering roughly 150 were designated cytomegalovirus-associated.

CDR1 is MGHDK and CDR2 is SYGVNS in the germline V gene. Trimming stripped 2 bases from V and 1 base from J, with 9 bases between. This CDR3 is 14 amino acids long. Sequencing used PBMCs. The chain has TRBV25-1 and TRBJ2-7; D might be TRBD2 (6 bases). This TCR was sampled from a male donor in good health and CMV-seronegative. This CDR3 is CASSEQAGSYEQYF. CDR3 DNA sequence: TGTGCCAGCAGTGAACAGGCGGGATCCTACGAGCAGTACTTC.